The 9 T cell receptor beta chains given below trace back to one sample, sequenced in a study of long-term antiretroviral therapy in people with HIV (dated by TCRdb to between 2020 and 2023). Sequencing of the TRB variable region was done with the immunoSEQ hsTCRB v3.0 assay at survey level resolution. As stored in TCRdb, this immuneACCESS dataset retains in-frame rearrangements with V and J assigned. A fraction of the clones does not appear; measured against another copy, unresolved V genes explain less than half of the discrepancy, and the remainder lacks a known reason. The sample has approximately 35,000 clones on record, nearly 95% of them singletons. The top ten clonotypes cover about 3.7% of the sample. Material: unsorted PBMCs, obtained around 5.5 years after starting antiretroviral therapy. The source of these receptors is a woman aged 50 to 60 with HIV.

The gene calls are TRBV19 and TRBJ1-5, with D hard to call. V was trimmed by 6 bases and J by 3 bases, leaving 15 bases between them. CDR3 length: 15 residues. Germline CDR1 reads LNHDA; CDR2 reads SQIVND (reference sequence). CDR3 sequence reads: CASRRLDGLNQPQHF. In nucleotides, the CDR3 is TGTGCCAGTAGAAGACTTGACGGACTCAATCAGCCCCAGCATTTT. Full variable domain (rest looked up from reference TRBV19 and TRBJ1-5): DGGITQSPKYLFRKEGQNVTLSCEQNLNHDAMYWYRQDPGQGLRLIYYSQIVNDFQKGDIAEGYSVSREKKESFPLTVTSAQKNPTAFYLCASRRLDGLNQPQHFGDGTRLSIL.

This chain uses TRBV6-5 with TRBJ1-3; D is perhaps TRBD1 (6 bases). Germline CDR1 and CDR2: MNHEY and SVGAGI. The V end was cut by 4 bases, the J end by 0 bases, with 10 bases between. CDR3 length: 15 residues. CDR3 coding DNA: TGTGCCAGCAGTTTGACGGGACACTCTGGAAACACCATATATTTT. Its translation: CASSLTGHSGNTIYF.

The V gene is TRBV5-1, the J gene TRBJ2-7; tentatively, D is TRBD2 (5 bases). The CDR3 runs 15 residues. Looked up from germline, CDR1 is SGHRS and CDR2 is YFSETQ. V lost 0 bases to trimming and J lost 0 bases, with 10 bases between them. This CDR3 is CASSLAGGFSYEQYF. Here the CDR3 DNA reads TGCGCCAGCAGCTTGGCCGGAGGTTTCTCCTACGAGCAGTACTTC.

The chain joins TRBV5-6 to TRBJ1-2; D remains ambiguous. CDR1 and CDR2 (germline): SGHDT, YYEEEE. With 1 base removed from V and 4 bases from J, the gap between germline ends came to 14 bases. This CDR3 region has 15 residues. DNA for the CDR3: TGTGCCAGCAGCTTGAGGGTAGGGTCAGGCTATGGCTACACCTTC. Protein product: CASSLRVGSGYGYTF.

The V call is TRBV7-3, the J call TRBJ2-3; no reliable D call. V was trimmed by 3 bases and J by 3 bases, leaving 7 bases between them. The CDR3 sequence is 13 residues long. The germline V gene has CDR1 SGHTA and CDR2 FQGTGA. CDR3 amino acids: CASSFERTDTQYF. The DNA for the CDR3 is TGTGCCAGCAGCTTCGAGAGGACAGATACGCAGTATTTT.

This chain connects TRBV19 to TRBJ2-1; D may be TRBD2 (6 bases). Trimming pared 4 bases from V and 9 bases from J, leaving 16 bases between. This CDR3 comprises 14 residues. From germline, CDR1 is LNHDA and CDR2 SQIVND (reference sequence). CDR3 sequence (DNA): TGTGCCAGTAGTACGACGCGGGGAGTTCTTGAGCAGTTCTTC. Translating gives CASSTTRGVLEQFF.

This chain joins TRBV27 and TRBJ1-5; 7 bases are a match to TRBD1. The CDR3 totals 15 residues. With 6 bases clipped from V and 5 bases from J, the junction kept 10 bases outside the gene matches. Per the germline V gene, CDR1 is MNHEY and CDR2 is SMNVEV (reference sequence). This CDR3 is CASRRDSGVYQPQHF. The CDR3 DNA reads TGTGCCAGCAGACGGGACAGCGGGGTTTATCAGCCCCAGCATTTT.

The chain has TRBV18 and TRBJ1-1, with TRBD1 matching 10 bases. The CDR3 runs 18 residues. J lost 1 base, V lost 2 bases, and 10 bases had no gene match. The germline V gene has CDR1 KGHSH and CDR2 LQKENI. This chain's CDR3 is CASSPSRQGASGNTEAFF. CDR3 bases: TGTGCCAGCTCACCATCGAGACAGGGGGCAAGCGGGAACACTGAAGCTTTCTTT.

The rearrangement uses TRBV19 and TRBJ2-7; 7 bases are a match to TRBD1. The junction had 4 bases not matched to a gene; V was cut back by 6 bases and J by 2 bases. The germline CDR1 and CDR2 sequences are LNHDA and SQIVND (reference sequence). The CDR3 sequence is 13 residues long. DNA of the CDR3: TGTGCCAGTAGCCGGGACAGCACCTACGAGCAGTACTTC. Amino acid sequence: CASSRDSTYEQYF.